Below are 15 T cell receptor beta chains sequenced from a single sample in a study of T cell clones after liver transplantation. The data were produced by immunoSEQ multiplex PCR, yet TCRdb's version contains in-frame clones alone and is incomplete. The data contain about 76,000 clones, 70% to 90% of them singletons. Specimen: CD4+ T cells from blood, collected at the 22-month timepoint. Receptors originate from a human patient who received a liver transplant. Some of the T cells might come from the graft donor.

The chain joins TRBV4-3 to TRBJ2-7; D is unclear. The germline gives CDR1 LGHNA, CDR2 YSLEER. CDR3 length equals 14 residues. With 0 bases removed from V and 6 bases from J, the gap between germline ends came to 12 bases. The CDR3 sequence: CASSQDLYASEQYF. Written as DNA, the CDR3 is TGCGCCAGCAGCCAAGATTTGTACGCGTCCGAGCAGTACTTC.

J is TRBJ2-5 and V is TRBV1; TRBD2, the D gene given by the table, was not confirmed from the DNA. TRBV1 is termed a pseudogene. The CDR3 consists of 9 residues. CDR3 region: CTREETQYF. Here the CDR3 DNA reads TGCACCAGAGAGGAGACCCAGTACTTC.

V usage is TRBV11-2 and J usage is TRBJ2-2, with D uncertain. V was trimmed by 3 bases and J by 0 bases, leaving 8 bases between them. Germline CDR1 and CDR2: SGHAT and FQNNGV. The CDR3 is 15 residues long. The CDR3 sequence: CASSLTRTNTGELFF. CDR3 nucleotide sequence: TGTGCCAGCAGCTTGACACGGACGAACACCGGGGAGCTGTTTTTT.

The table lists this clone with a count of one. V and J are TRBV19 and TRBJ2-1; the D is unclear. Looked up from germline, CDR1 is LNHDA and CDR2 is SQIVND (reference sequence). V was trimmed by 6 bases and J by 6 bases, leaving 9 bases between them. The CDR3 has 12 amino acids. Here the CDR3 reads CASSNRGNEQFF. The CDR3 DNA reads as TGTGCCAGTAGCAATAGAGGCAATGAGCAGTTCTTC.

This chain joins TRBV27 and TRBJ1-4; D gene uncertain. The germline V gene encodes CDR1 MNHEY and CDR2 SMNVEV (reference sequence). The CDR3 length is 16 residues. The V and J ends lost 5 bases and 7 bases respectively, with 20 bases between them. CDR3 in amino acids: CASSPPLTQRGEKLFF. The CDR3 region has the DNA TGTGCCAGCAGTCCCCCATTGACTCAAAGAGGTGAAAAACTGTTTTTT. Looking up the rest from reference TRBV27 and TRBJ1-4 gives the full variable domain: EAQVTQNPRYLITVTGKKLTVTCSQNMNHEYMSWYRQDPGLGLRQIYYSMNVEVTDKGDVPEGYKVSRKEKRNFPLILESPSPNQTSLYFCASSPPLTQRGEKLFFGSGTQLSVL.

For the CDR3, the DNA is TGCGCCAGCAGCCCTAACTGGGACAGGGTGAACACTGAAGCTTTCTTT. Its protein is CASSPNWDRVNTEAFF. The rearrangement links TRBV5-1 to TRBJ1-1, with 9 bases fitting TRBD1. The J segment lost 0 bases and the V segment lost 4 bases, leaving 7 bases of the junction unmatched. The germline V gene has CDR1 SGHRS and CDR2 YFSETQ. The CDR3 has 16 amino acids.

V gene TRBV28 combines with J gene TRBJ1-5; TRBD1 matches at 9 bases. Germline V CDR1 and CDR2: MDHEN, SYDVKM. J gave up 3 bases and V 1 base, and 4 bases lay outside the gene matches. The CDR3 is 16 amino acids. CDR3 amino acids: CASSLLGTGNNQPQHF. Written as DNA, the CDR3 is TGTGCCAGCAGTTTATTAGGGACAGGGAACAATCAGCCCCAGCATTTT.

The table lists this clone with a count of one. The rearrangement joins TRBV19 to TRBJ1-2; 7 nucleotides align to TRBD1. Losses at the gene ends were 11 bases for V and 4 bases for J; bases not matched to a gene: 10. Germline-derived CDR1 and CDR2 are LNHDA and SQIVND (reference sequence). CDR3 length: 13 residues. The CDR3 here is CASTGQLFYGYTF. The CDR3 DNA reads TGTGCCTCGACGGGACAGCTCTTCTATGGCTACACCTTC.

CDR3: CASSPPAGSSYEQYF. CDR3 coding DNA: TGTGCCAGCTCACCACCGGCAGGAAGCTCCTACGAGCAGTACTTC. The chain has TRBV18 and TRBJ2-7; D not certain. V lost 0 bases and J lost 0, with 9 bases in between. Per germline, CDR1 KGHSH and CDR2 LQKENI. The CDR3 has 15 amino acids. The variable domain in full, completed from reference TRBV18 and TRBJ2-7, reads NAGVMQNPRHLVRRRGQEARLRCSPMKGHSHVYWYRQLPEEGLKFMVYLQKENIIDESGMPKERFSAEFPKEGPSILRIQQVVRGDSAAYFCASSPPAGSSYEQYFGPGTRLTVT.

This clone occurred a few times. This rearrangement joins TRBV7-2 to TRBJ2-7; tentative D call: TRBD2 (5 bases). The CDR3 totals 11 residues. V was trimmed by 2 bases and J by 7 bases, leaving 6 bases between them. The germline V gene encodes CDR1 SGHTA and CDR2 FQGNSA. The CDR3 nucleotides read TGTGCCAGCAGCTTAACTAGGGAGCAGTACTTC. Translating gives CASSLTREQYF.

The CDR3 DNA reads TGCGCCAGCACAGGGACTCGGGACCAAGGGATGGGGACCCAGTACTTC. Its protein product is CASTGTRDQGMGTQYF. V is TRBV5-1 and J is TRBJ2-5; TRBD2 might be the D (6 bases). The CDR3 length is 16 residues. Germline CDR1 SGHRS, CDR2 YFSETQ. V lost 6 bases and J lost 7, with 25 bases in between.

V and J are TRBV7-9 and TRBJ1-4; D perhaps matches TRBD1 (6 bases). Trimming cost V 3 bases and J 8 bases, with 10 bases left between them. The CDR3 is made up of 13 amino acids. CDR1 and CDR2 from the germline V gene are SEHNR and FQNEAQ (reference sequence). The CDR3 DNA sequence: TGTGCCAGCAGCTTTTCAGGGGAAGAAAAACTGTTTTTT. It yields the protein CASSFSGEEKLFF.

In its sample, this clone was seen a few times. The rearrangement links TRBV4-3 to TRBJ2-3; tentative D call: TRBD2 (6 bases). Germline V gives CDR1 LGHNA, CDR2 YSLEER. The CDR3 contains 18 residues. V lost 0 bases and J 2 bases, leaving 18 bases between the germline ends. CDR3 amino acids: CASSQDQASEQPTDTQYF. CDR3 sequence (DNA): TGCGCCAGCAGCCAAGATCAGGCTAGCGAACAACCCACAGATACGCAGTATTTT.

This chain connects TRBV10-3 to TRBJ1-5; D perhaps matches TRBD1 (5 bases). The CDR3 consists of 13 residues. The germline V and J ends were trimmed by 3 bases and 7 bases, with 10 bases remaining between them. Germline V gene lookup returns CDR1 ENHRY and CDR2 SYGVKD. The CDR3 protein is CAISERQTQPQHF. The CDR3 coding sequence is TGTGCCATCAGTGAACGACAGACCCAGCCCCAGCATTTT.

V usage is TRBV19 and J usage is TRBJ1-5, with D possibly being TRBD1 (6 bases). The CDR3 totals 13 residues. Germline loops: CDR1 LNHDA, CDR2 SQIVND (reference sequence). Between the trimmed V and J ends, which lost 4 bases and 6 bases, there was a span of 10 bases. CDR3: CASSRTVVQPQHF. DNA for the CDR3: TGTGCCAGTAGTAGGACAGTTGTTCAGCCCCAGCATTTT.